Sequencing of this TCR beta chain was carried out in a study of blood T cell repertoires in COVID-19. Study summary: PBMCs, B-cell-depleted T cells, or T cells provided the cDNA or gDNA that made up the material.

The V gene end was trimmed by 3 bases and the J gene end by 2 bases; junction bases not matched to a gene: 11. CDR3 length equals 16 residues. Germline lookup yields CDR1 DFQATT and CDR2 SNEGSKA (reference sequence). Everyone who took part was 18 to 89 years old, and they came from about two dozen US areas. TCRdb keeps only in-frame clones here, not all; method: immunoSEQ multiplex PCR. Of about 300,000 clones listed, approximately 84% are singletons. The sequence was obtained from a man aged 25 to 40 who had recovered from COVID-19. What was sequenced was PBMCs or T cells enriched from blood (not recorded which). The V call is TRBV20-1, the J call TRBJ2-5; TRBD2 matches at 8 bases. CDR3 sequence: CSASPFLAGQQETQYF. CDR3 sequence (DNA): TGCAGTGCTAGTCCGTTCCTAGCGGGTCAACAAGAGACCCAGTACTTC.